The sequence of this TCR beta chain was determined in a study of cytomegalovirus exposure and HLA in healthy donors. For the study at large: The same platform used for the 500 to 850 first-cohort repertoires was also used for the 100 to 150 validation repertoires, as a later analysis reported.

Turning to this clone: As yet, its antigen is unknown.

The V gene's germline CDR1 is MNHEY and CDR2 SMNVEV (reference sequence). The CDR3 is 13 residues long. With 8 bases removed from V and 4 bases from J, the gap between germline ends came to 12 bases. Only in-frame clones appear in the TCRdb table, and some are missing; sequencing was by immunoSEQ multiplex PCR. The sample shows about 170,000 clones, roughly 90% of them seen only once. Study-wide results and caveats: Most TCRs appeared rarely, but some public TCRs recurred in many donors. There were around 160 TCR beta chains listed as cytomegalovirus-associated.

This TCR derives from a woman aged 30 to 39 in good health and CMV-seronegative. The sample comprised PBMCs. This chain connects TRBV27 to TRBJ1-5; D unresolved. CDR3 nucleotide sequence: TGTGCCAGCTCAGCGTTAAGAAATCAGCCCCAGCATTTT. This codes for CASSALRNQPQHF.